This T cell receptor (beta chain) was found in a study of blood T cell repertoires in COVID-19. J lost 4 bases, V lost 3 bases, and 4 bases had no gene match. CDR3 length equals 15 residues. Germline CDR1 is KGHSH and CDR2 is LQKENI. Grouping used clinical history reported by participants in a survey and questionnaire. Method: immunoSEQ multiplex PCR; TCRdb's copy keeps in-frame clones and lacks some. Among more than 250,000 clones listed, about 89% were seen once. The chain combines TRBV18 with TRBJ1-4; TRBD1 aligns across 8 bases. The sequencing input was PBMCs or T cells enriched from blood (not recorded which). The TCR sequence derives from a woman aged 18-29 years who had recovered from COVID-19. CDR3 bases: TGTGCCAGCTCACCTACCGACAGGGGTAATGAAAAACTGTTTTTT. Its translation is CASSPTDRGNEKLFF.